This entry describes one TCR beta chain. This specimen comes from a study of blood T cell repertoires in COVID-19. Trimming took 1 base from V and 2 from J; bases not matched to a gene: 8. The germline gives CDR1 SGHRS, CDR2 YFSETQ. The CDR3 is 17 residues long. Repertoires were generated with immunoSEQ multiplex PCR, while TCRdb's copy carries only in-frame clones and drops some. Of about 320,000 clones in the sample, approximately 88% were seen once. The chain joins TRBV5-1 to TRBJ2-1; 8 bases map to TRBD2. This clonotype was sampled from a woman aged 30 to 39 with COVID-19, enrolled during active disease. Specimen: peripheral blood. In DNA, the CDR3 is TGCGCCAGCAGCTTGCGAGCTCCAGCGGGGGCCTACAATGAGCAGTTCTTC. This gives the protein CASSLRAPAGAYNEQFF.